These T cell receptor beta chains were read from a single sample in a study of blood T cell repertoires in COVID-19. The data were produced by immunoSEQ multiplex PCR, yet TCRdb's version contains in-frame clones alone and is incomplete. Among about 64,000 clones listed, 80% to 90% were seen once. The specimen sequenced was peripheral blood. The receptor set was obtained from a man aged 35-49 years with acute or convalescent COVID-19. Each CDR3 is given with its conserved first and last residue. The order of the fields is J gene, D gene, V gene, clone size, CDR3 DNA, CDR3 protein. The D gene is left open where the match is weak. Expanded clones get a size class; other rows say once, few or many, or leave the size out.

j_call: TRBJ1-2; d_call: -; v_call: TRBV29-1; clone_size: -; cdr3_nt: TGCAGCGCACTGAAACAGGATTTACTCGGCTACACCTTC; cdr3_aa: CSALKQDLLGYTF
j_call: TRBJ2-2; d_call: TRBD1; v_call: TRBV2; clone_size: -; cdr3_nt: TGTGCCAGCAGCCGACAGGGACGTTCGTCCGGGGAGCTGTTTTTT; cdr3_aa: CASSRQGRSSGELFF
j_call: TRBJ2-3; d_call: TRBD1; v_call: TRBV19; clone_size: -; cdr3_nt: TGTGCCAGTAGTGGACAGGGAGGACTAGATACGCAGTATTTT; cdr3_aa: CASSGQGGLDTQYF
j_call: TRBJ1-6; d_call: TRBD1; v_call: TRBV3-1/TRBV3-2; clone_size: -; cdr3_nt: TGTGCCAGCAGCCAGGCCGGAACAGGGGGCGGATCACCCCTCCACTTT; cdr3_aa: CASSQAGTGGGSPLHF
j_call: TRBJ2-1; d_call: TRBD2; v_call: TRBV3-1/TRBV3-2; clone_size: -; cdr3_nt: TGTGCCAGCAGCCAAGATGTCGCGCGGGGGGGATGGGAGCAGTTCTTC; cdr3_aa: CASSQDVARGGWEQFF
j_call: TRBJ2-7; d_call: -; v_call: TRBV6-5; clone_size: -; cdr3_nt: TGTGCCAGCAGGCAAGGCCTAAGAACAGGGCACGAGCAGTACTTC; cdr3_aa: CASRQGLRTGHEQYF
j_call: TRBJ1-1; d_call: -; v_call: TRBV5-1; clone_size: -; cdr3_nt: TGCGCCAGCAAAGGAGGCGGCGGGGTTTTGAACACTGAAGCTTTCTTT; cdr3_aa: CASKGGGGVLNTEAFF
j_call: TRBJ2-1; d_call: -; v_call: TRBV7-3; clone_size: -; cdr3_nt: TGTGCCAGCAGCTTAGGGAGGGGGTCACAAAATGAGCAGTTCTTC; cdr3_aa: CASSLGRGSQNEQFF
j_call: TRBJ1-1; d_call: -; v_call: TRBV5-1; clone_size: -; cdr3_nt: TGCGCCAGCAGCTTGGGGGATACAGGGATCACTGAAGCTTTCTTT; cdr3_aa: CASSLGDTGITEAFF
j_call: TRBJ1-2; d_call: -; v_call: TRBV5-1; clone_size: -; cdr3_nt: TGCGCCAGCAGCCCACAGGTTATCTATGGCTACACCTTC; cdr3_aa: CASSPQVIYGYTF
j_call: TRBJ2-2; d_call: -; v_call: TRBV5-5; clone_size: -; cdr3_nt: TGTGCCAGCAGCCTCTCGAATCTAGCCGGGGAGCTGTTTTTT; cdr3_aa: CASSLSNLAGELFF
j_call: TRBJ2-3; d_call: -; v_call: TRBV5-8; clone_size: -; cdr3_nt: TGTGCCAGCAGCTTGGTCTTGGGGGGGCTCCGCACAGATACGCAGTATTTT; cdr3_aa: CASSLVLGGLRTDTQYF
j_call: TRBJ2-3; d_call: -; v_call: TRBV18; clone_size: -; cdr3_nt: TGTGCCAGCTCACCACCGGCTAGGCCTAGCACAGATACGCAGTATTTT; cdr3_aa: CASSPPARPSTDTQYF
j_call: TRBJ2-5; d_call: TRBD2; v_call: TRBV5-6; clone_size: -; cdr3_nt: TGTGCCAGCAGCTTGGGGGTGCGGGGGGCTTGGGAGACCCAGTACTTC; cdr3_aa: CASSLGVRGAWETQYF
j_call: TRBJ2-2; d_call: TRBD2; v_call: TRBV10-2; clone_size: -; cdr3_nt: TGCGCCAGCAGTTCGGGGGGGATGAACACCGGGGAGCTGTTTTTT; cdr3_aa: CASSSGGMNTGELFF
j_call: TRBJ1-2; d_call: -; v_call: TRBV24-1; clone_size: -; cdr3_nt: TGTGCCACCAGTGAAGGGGGACGCCGAGCTAACTATGGCTACACCTTC; cdr3_aa: CATSEGGRRANYGYTF
j_call: TRBJ1-1; d_call: -; v_call: TRBV12-3/TRBV12-4; clone_size: -; cdr3_nt: TGTGCCAGCAGTTTAGGCGGGCTCACTGAAGCTTTCTTT; cdr3_aa: CASSLGGLTEAFF
j_call: TRBJ1-2; d_call: -; v_call: TRBV21-1; clone_size: -; cdr3_nt: TGTGCCAGCAGCAAAGCCACGTGGACAGGGGGCGCTGGGGGGTGTGGCTACACCTTC; cdr3_aa: CASSKATWTGGAGGCGYTF
j_call: TRBJ1-2; d_call: TRBD1; v_call: TRBV7-3; clone_size: few; cdr3_nt: TGTGCCAGCAGCGCCGACAGGGGGCCTAACTATGGCTACACCTTC; cdr3_aa: CASSADRGPNYGYTF
j_call: TRBJ1-1; d_call: -; v_call: TRBV19; clone_size: -; cdr3_nt: TGTGCCAGTAGTTCACGAAGGGGGAACACTGAAGCTTTCTTT; cdr3_aa: CASSSRRGNTEAFF
j_call: TRBJ2-7; d_call: TRBD1; v_call: TRBV5-6; clone_size: -; cdr3_nt: TGTGCCAGCAGCTTGGGAACAGGGGGGACCTACGAGCAGTACTTC; cdr3_aa: CASSLGTGGTYEQYF
j_call: TRBJ2-3; d_call: TRBD2; v_call: TRBV3-1/TRBV3-2; clone_size: -; cdr3_nt: TGTGCCAGCAGCCAAGATCCTAGCGGGGACACAGATACGCAGTATTTT; cdr3_aa: CASSQDPSGDTDTQYF
j_call: TRBJ1-1; d_call: -; v_call: TRBV12-3/TRBV12-4; clone_size: -; cdr3_nt: TGTGCCAGCCGGAGGATTCCCTTTGAAGCTTTCTTT; cdr3_aa: CASRRIPFEAFF
j_call: TRBJ2-5; d_call: TRBD2; v_call: TRBV30; clone_size: few; cdr3_nt: TGTGCCCATAGCGGGGGGGCCCCCCTTCAACAAGAGACCCAGTACTTC; cdr3_aa: CAHSGGAPLQQETQYF
j_call: TRBJ2-3; d_call: TRBD1; v_call: TRBV29-1; clone_size: few; cdr3_nt: TGCAGCGTCGCGGGACAGGGAACGGTTGGTGGTCCCACAGATACGCAGTATTTT; cdr3_aa: CSVAGQGTVGGPTDTQYF
j_call: TRBJ1-2; d_call: -; v_call: TRBV29-1; clone_size: -; cdr3_nt: TGCAGCGCAAGCGGGGGTAGGGATGGCTACACCTTC; cdr3_aa: CSASGGRDGYTF
j_call: TRBJ1-5; d_call: -; v_call: TRBV6-5; clone_size: -; cdr3_nt: TGTGCCAGCAGTCGGGTAGGAGGGGATCAGCCCCAGCATTTT; cdr3_aa: CASSRVGGDQPQHF
j_call: TRBJ2-2; d_call: TRBD2; v_call: TRBV19; clone_size: -; cdr3_nt: TGTGCCAGTAGTACTCTAGCGGGGGGGCCCGGGGAGCTGTTTTTT; cdr3_aa: CASSTLAGGPGELFF
j_call: TRBJ2-7; d_call: TRBD1; v_call: TRBV27; clone_size: -; cdr3_nt: TGTGCCAGCAGTCTACAGACAGGGACCTACGAGCAGTACTTC; cdr3_aa: CASSLQTGTYEQYF
j_call: TRBJ1-1; d_call: -; v_call: TRBV7-2; clone_size: -; cdr3_nt: TGTGCCAGCAGCTTATCGTTTGTGAACACTGAAGCTTTCTTT; cdr3_aa: CASSLSFVNTEAFF
j_call: TRBJ2-7; d_call: -; v_call: TRBV11-2; clone_size: -; cdr3_nt: TGTGCCAGCAGCCCAGACTCCTCTCTTAGCTTTCCTTACGAGCAGTACTTC; cdr3_aa: CASSPDSSLSFPYEQYF
j_call: TRBJ2-3; d_call: -; v_call: TRBV9; clone_size: -; cdr3_nt: TGTGCCAGCAGCGTAGTAAGCAAAGATACGCAGTATTTT; cdr3_aa: CASSVVSKDTQYF
j_call: TRBJ1-5; d_call: TRBD1; v_call: TRBV5-1; clone_size: -; cdr3_nt: TGCGCCAGCAGCTCGACAGGGGACCGCAATCAGCCCCAGCATTTT; cdr3_aa: CASSSTGDRNQPQHF
j_call: TRBJ2-5; d_call: -; v_call: TRBV11-2; clone_size: -; cdr3_nt: TGTGCCAGCAGCTTGAAAAGGGGGGAGACCCAGTACTTC; cdr3_aa: CASSLKRGETQYF
j_call: TRBJ2-7; d_call: -; v_call: TRBV21-1; clone_size: -; cdr3_nt: TGTGCCAGCAGCAAAGGGGCCGAGGGACTACGGCACGAGCAGTACTTC; cdr3_aa: CASSKGAEGLRHEQYF
j_call: TRBJ2-5; d_call: TRBD1; v_call: TRBV2; clone_size: -; cdr3_nt: TGTGCCAGCAGTCGACAGGGAGAGGAGACCCAGTACTTC; cdr3_aa: CASSRQGEETQYF
j_call: TRBJ2-6; d_call: TRBD1; v_call: TRBV28; clone_size: few; cdr3_nt: TGTGCCAGCAGTTCTCGCCGACAGGGAGCCAACGTCCTGACTTTC; cdr3_aa: CASSSRRQGANVLTF
j_call: TRBJ2-7; d_call: -; v_call: TRBV11-3; clone_size: -; cdr3_nt: TGTGCCAGCAGCTTTCGCGGGGCGTCCTACGAGCAGTACTTC; cdr3_aa: CASSFRGASYEQYF
j_call: TRBJ2-7; d_call: TRBD1; v_call: TRBV19; clone_size: -; cdr3_nt: TGTGCCACCAAAGATCCCGGGACAGCCCACGAGCAGTACTTC; cdr3_aa: CATKDPGTAHEQYF
j_call: TRBJ2-3; d_call: -; v_call: TRBV10-2; clone_size: -; cdr3_nt: TGCGCCAGCAGTGAATGGCCAGATACGCAGTATTTT; cdr3_aa: CASSEWPDTQYF
j_call: TRBJ1-1; d_call: -; v_call: TRBV28; clone_size: -; cdr3_nt: TGTGCCAGCAGTTTATCCCAGGGGAACACTGAAGCTTTCTTT; cdr3_aa: CASSLSQGNTEAFF
j_call: TRBJ2-7; d_call: TRBD1; v_call: TRBV2; clone_size: -; cdr3_nt: TGTGCCAGCATAGGGACAGGGGCGGACGAGCAGTACTTC; cdr3_aa: CASIGTGADEQYF
j_call: TRBJ2-3; d_call: TRBD2; v_call: TRBV5-1; clone_size: -; cdr3_nt: TGCGCCAGCAGCTCGCTAGCGGGGGATACAGATACGCAGTATTTT; cdr3_aa: CASSSLAGDTDTQYF
j_call: TRBJ1-1; d_call: -; v_call: TRBV7-2; clone_size: -; cdr3_nt: TGTGCCAGCAGCTTAGAAGGGGCAGGGCTAGCTTTCTTT; cdr3_aa: CASSLEGAGLAFF
j_call: TRBJ2-3; d_call: -; v_call: TRBV25-1; clone_size: -; cdr3_nt: TGTGCCAGCAGTGAACCATCTAGCATGGATACGCAGTATTTT; cdr3_aa: CASSEPSSMDTQYF
j_call: TRBJ2-7; d_call: TRBD2; v_call: TRBV11-3; clone_size: -; cdr3_nt: TGTGCCAGCAGCTTAGGGACTAGCGGGGGGGCCGGGTACGAGCAGTACTTC; cdr3_aa: CASSLGTSGGAGYEQYF
j_call: TRBJ2-7; d_call: TRBD2; v_call: TRBV6-5; clone_size: few; cdr3_nt: TGTGCCAGCAAGGGAGGGGCCTCCTACGAGCAGTACTTC; cdr3_aa: CASKGGASYEQYF
j_call: TRBJ2-5; d_call: TRBD1; v_call: TRBV2; clone_size: -; cdr3_nt: TGTGCCAGCAGCAAAGACAGGGTCGCCGAGACCCAGTACTTC; cdr3_aa: CASSKDRVAETQYF
j_call: TRBJ1-1; d_call: TRBD1; v_call: TRBV29-1; clone_size: -; cdr3_nt: TGCAGCGTTGAAGGGACAGGGCCCGATTACCTTGAAGCTTTCTTT; cdr3_aa: CSVEGTGPDYLEAFF
j_call: TRBJ2-2; d_call: TRBD2; v_call: TRBV9; clone_size: -; cdr3_nt: TGTGCCAGCAGCCCTGGACTAGCGGGGGGGAACACCGGGGAGCTGTTTTTT; cdr3_aa: CASSPGLAGGNTGELFF
j_call: TRBJ2-7; d_call: TRBD1; v_call: TRBV27; clone_size: -; cdr3_nt: TGTGCCAGCAGTGCCGGGACAGGGGGCATGAGCTCCTACGAGCAGTACTTC; cdr3_aa: CASSAGTGGMSSYEQYF
j_call: TRBJ1-1; d_call: -; v_call: TRBV27; clone_size: -; cdr3_nt: TGTGCCAGCAGTTTAAGGGGAGGAGGGATGAACACTGAAGCTTTCTTT; cdr3_aa: CASSLRGGGMNTEAFF
j_call: TRBJ1-3; d_call: -; v_call: TRBV9; clone_size: -; cdr3_nt: TGTGCCAGCAGCGTAGGGAGCGGGGGGAGCGGAAACACCATATATTTT; cdr3_aa: CASSVGSGGSGNTIYF
j_call: TRBJ2-3; d_call: -; v_call: TRBV11-1; clone_size: many; cdr3_nt: TGTGCCAGCAGCTTAGCGGGGGGGCCAGATACGCAGTATTTT; cdr3_aa: CASSLAGGPDTQYF
j_call: TRBJ1-2; d_call: -; v_call: TRBV3-1/TRBV3-2; clone_size: -; cdr3_nt: TGTGCCAGCAGCCAAGGCCCGGGACACTTTAACTATGGCTACACCTTC; cdr3_aa: CASSQGPGHFNYGYTF
j_call: TRBJ1-1; d_call: -; v_call: TRBV2; clone_size: -; cdr3_nt: TGTGCCAGCAGTACGGAGAAGAACACTGAAGCTTTCTTT; cdr3_aa: CASSTEKNTEAFF
j_call: TRBJ2-5; d_call: TRBD2; v_call: TRBV5-1; clone_size: -; cdr3_nt: TGCGCCAGCAGCTTGGTTGGGGGAGGGGAAGAGACCCAGTACTTC; cdr3_aa: CASSLVGGGEETQYF
j_call: TRBJ1-1; d_call: -; v_call: TRBV5-4; clone_size: -; cdr3_nt: TGTGCCAGCAGCCGCTCAGACAGGTCCCCGCTGACTGAAGCTTTCTTT; cdr3_aa: CASSRSDRSPLTEAFF
j_call: TRBJ1-3; d_call: TRBD1; v_call: TRBV30; clone_size: -; cdr3_nt: TGTGCCTGGAGGCGACAGGGGTACGGAAACACCATATATTTT; cdr3_aa: CAWRRQGYGNTIYF
j_call: TRBJ1-2; d_call: TRBD1; v_call: TRBV7-3; clone_size: -; cdr3_nt: TGTGCCAGCAGCTTAATGGGACGTGGACAGGGGGAGAACTATGGCTACACCTTC; cdr3_aa: CASSLMGRGQGENYGYTF